The following is a TCR beta chain sequence with its context. This sample was included in a study of shared clonotypes between healthy human individuals. TCRdb's copy holds only in-frame clones and misses some; the assay was immunoSEQ multiplex PCR. The data show fewer than 3 million clones, 85% to 95% seen once. CDR1 is SGHRS and CDR2 is YFSETQ in the germline V gene. V was cut by 0 bases and J by 5 bases, with 13 bases left in between. The CDR3 consists of 15 residues. The sequencing sample was made of naive CD4+ T cells from PBMCs. Subset of the sample: CD45RA+ positively selected. J is TRBJ2-3 and V is TRBV5-1; D is possibly TRBD1 (6 bases). This TCR was sampled from a man between 18 and 35 years old in good health. Some clones in this sample may be carry-over from other donors' samples. The CDR3 nucleotides are TGCGCCAGCAGCTTGGGACAGGCCCGCGGAGATACGCAGTATTTT. Translating it yields CASSLGQARGDTQYF. Based on the CDR3 plus reference TRBV5-1 and TRBJ2-3, the full variable domain is KAGVTQTPRYLIKTRGQQVTLSCSPISGHRSVSWYQQTPGQGLQFLFEYFSETQRNKGNFPGRFSGRQFSNSRSEMNVSTLELGDSALYLCASSLGQARGDTQYFGPGTRLTVL.